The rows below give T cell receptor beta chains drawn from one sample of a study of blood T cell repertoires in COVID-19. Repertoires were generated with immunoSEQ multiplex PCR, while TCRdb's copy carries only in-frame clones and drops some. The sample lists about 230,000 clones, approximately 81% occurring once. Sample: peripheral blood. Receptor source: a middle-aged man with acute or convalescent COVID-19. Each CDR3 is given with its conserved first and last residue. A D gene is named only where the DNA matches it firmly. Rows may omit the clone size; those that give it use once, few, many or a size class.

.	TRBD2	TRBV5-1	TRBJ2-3	TGCGCCAGCAGCTTCGGGACTAGCGGGGGTTCAGATACGCAGTATTTT	CASSFGTSGGSDTQYF
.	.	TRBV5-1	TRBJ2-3	TGCGCCAGCAGCTTGTCGGTATCAGATACGCAGTATTTT	CASSLSVSDTQYF
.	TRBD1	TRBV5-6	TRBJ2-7	TGTGCCAGCAGCCCTAGTGACAGGGGGTCCTACGAGCAGTACTTC	CASSPSDRGSYEQYF
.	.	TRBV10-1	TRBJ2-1	TGCGCCAGCTCCGGGAGCTTCAATGAGCAGTTCTTC	CASSGSFNEQFF
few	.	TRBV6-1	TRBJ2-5	TGTGCCAGCAGTGAGGAGGGTATGAGAAAGACCCAGTACTTC	CASSEEGMRKTQYF
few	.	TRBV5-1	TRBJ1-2	TGCGCCAGCAGCTTGGGACAAGTCAACTATGGCTACACCTTC	CASSLGQVNYGYTF
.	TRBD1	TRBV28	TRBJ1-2	TGTGCCAGCAGTCTACAGGGGACCCTCTATGGCTACACCTTC	CASSLQGTLYGYTF
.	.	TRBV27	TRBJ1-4	TGTGCCACCCGACAGGTGGGGAATGAAAAACTGTTTTTT	CATRQVGNEKLFF
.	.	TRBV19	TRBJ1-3	TGTGCCAGTAGTGCCCGTCCAGGGTCCGGAAACACCATATATTTT	CASSARPGSGNTIYF
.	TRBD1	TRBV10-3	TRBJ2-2	TGTGCCATCAGTGAGACGACAGGGGACACCGGGGAGCTGTTTTTT	CAISETTGDTGELFF
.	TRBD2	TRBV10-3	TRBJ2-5	TGTGCCATCAGGGGGACTAGCGGGGAAGAGACCCAGTACTTC	CAIRGTSGEETQYF
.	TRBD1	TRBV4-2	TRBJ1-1	TGTGCCAGCAGCCTACAGGGGGGCCAAGCTTTCTTT	CASSLQGGQAFF
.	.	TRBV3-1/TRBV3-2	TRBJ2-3	TGTGCCAGCAGTTTTAGCGGAAGCACAGATACGCAGTATTTT	CASSFSGSTDTQYF
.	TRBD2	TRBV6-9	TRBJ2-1	TGTGCCAGCAGTTCGCCCCGAGGAAGCGGGGGGAACTACAATGAGCAGTTCTTC	CASSSPRGSGGNYNEQFF
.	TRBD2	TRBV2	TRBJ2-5	TGTGCCAGCACCGGACTAGCGGGGGGGCGGGAGACCCAGTACTTC	CASTGLAGGRETQYF
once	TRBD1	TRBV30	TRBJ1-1	TGTGCCTGTGGTCAGGGGGGCAGGGTCGCTGAAGCTTTCTTT	CACGQGGRVAEAFF
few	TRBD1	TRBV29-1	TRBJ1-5	TGCAGCGTTTCCCTCACAGGGGACGGCCAGCCCCAGCATTTT	CSVSLTGDGQPQHF
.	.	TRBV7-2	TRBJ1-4	TGTGCCAGCAGCTTAGCGGCAGGCCTTAATGAAAAACTGTTTTTT	CASSLAAGLNEKLFF
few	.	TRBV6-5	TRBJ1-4	TGTGCCAGCAGTCTATCCTTCGGAACTAATGAAAAACTGTTTTTT	CASSLSFGTNEKLFF
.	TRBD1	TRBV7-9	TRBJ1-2	TGTGCCAGCAGCCCGTTGGGACAGGGAGATGGCTACACCTTC	CASSPLGQGDGYTF
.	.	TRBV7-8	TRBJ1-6	TGTGCCAGCAGCCTCCTGCCATACTCCGGCTCCTATAATTCACCCCTCCACTTT	CASSLLPYSGSYNSPLHF
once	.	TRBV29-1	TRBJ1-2	TGCAGCGTTGAAGTACGCAGGGACTATGGCTACACCTTC	CSVEVRRDYGYTF